Described below is a single T cell receptor (beta chain) sequence and its context. Which antigen it targets is not known. A much larger clone differs from this one at a single base, so this may be a read error. The source of the sample is a study of glioma-infiltrating T cells (TCRdb year 2016). In terms of the full investigation: The study sequenced TCR alpha- and beta-chain repertoires from glioma tissue, from non-neoplastic brain tissue and from matched peripheral blood mononuclear cells. The paired cohort was made up of three low-grade glioma patients, eight or nine primary glioblastoma patients and three non-glioma patients who contributed non-neoplastic brain tissue. To measure divergence between tissue and blood T-cell populations, each tissue-infiltrating repertoire was compared with the peripheral blood repertoire of the same patient.

What the study reported, not specific to this receptor: Tissue and blood shared very few CDR3 sequences, a result attributed to high CDR3 diversity and limited sampling. Group comparisons were based on small numbers of patients: three non-neoplastic, three low-grade glioma and 7 to 9 glioblastoma patients. In non-neoplastic patients, VJ-independent divergence between tissue and blood fell below expectation, whereas in all gliomas, and especially in low-grade gliomas, the divergence rose above expectation.

From a lookup of the germline V gene, CDR1 and CDR2 are SGHAT and FQNNGV. From cysteine to phenylalanine, the CDR3 is 13 amino acids long. Only the CDR3 portion is preserved as DNA: 39 bases, with reading frame beginning at the first base. Trimming takes 6 bases from V and 2 bases from J, and the germline ends sit 10 bases apart. TCR alpha and beta CDR3 regions were amplified with the iRepertoire nested amplicon-rescue multiplex PCR (arm-PCR) platform from RNA. The input for one-step reverse transcription and amplification was roughly 85-400 ng of tissue mRNA or PBMC total RNA. After bead purification, a secondary multiplex PCR added Illumina adapters, and libraries were gel-purified between 200 and 400 bp. Internal 6-nucleotide barcodes were carried by the libraries and were used for demultiplexing. Libraries were sequenced on an Illumina MiSeq with 2x220 or 2x250 nucleotide paired-end reads. The source study handled its data this way. Paired reads were merged using FLASH 1.2.11 and aligned with BWA-MEM to the GRCh37 human genome, and TRA and TRB reads were then extracted. V and J assignment used an IMGT-derived reference of cassette sequences and CDR3 motifs that included pseudogenes. Three-frame translation of reads was performed, and productive CDR3s were defined as those with a C...FGXG motif and no stop codons. Unique combinations of V-J cassette pair and CDR3 amino acid sequence were defined as clonotypes. Reads were filtered by Hamming distance, thresholded by each sample's sequence error rate in mapped regions. The raw public reads went through TCRdb reprocessing: fastp at Q25, MiXCR clone calling, in-frame beta chains kept. Merged by CDR3 protein, the rows form single entries marked with the most common genes and DNA. What appears here as the V and J calls and clone size reflects TCRdb's work, not the paper's. The sample records around 44,000 distinct CDR3 sequences, 20% to 25% of which are singletons. The ten largest clones capture roughly 6.1% of the sample.

Sequenced: glioma tissue, nonneoplastic brain tissue, or PBMCs (not recorded which). The receptor was isolated from a human donor with low-grade glioma or glioblastoma, undergoing nonglioma brain surgery, or in good health (not recorded which). The chain employs TRBV11-2 and TRBJ2-5, with no reliable assignment of the D segment. The bases read TGTGCCAGCAGAACGGCAGAACAAGAGACCCAGTACTTC. Its protein product is CASRTAEQETQYF.